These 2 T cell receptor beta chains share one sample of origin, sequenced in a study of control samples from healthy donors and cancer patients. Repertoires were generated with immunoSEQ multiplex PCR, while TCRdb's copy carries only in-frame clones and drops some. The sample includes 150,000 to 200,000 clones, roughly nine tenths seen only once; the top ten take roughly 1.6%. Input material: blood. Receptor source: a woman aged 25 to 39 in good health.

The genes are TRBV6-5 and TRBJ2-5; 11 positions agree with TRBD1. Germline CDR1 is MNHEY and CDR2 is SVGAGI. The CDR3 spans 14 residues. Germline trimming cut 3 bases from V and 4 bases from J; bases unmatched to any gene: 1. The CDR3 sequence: CASSYGTGGETQYF. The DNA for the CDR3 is TGTGCCAGCAGTTATGGGACAGGGGGAGAGACCCAGTACTTC.

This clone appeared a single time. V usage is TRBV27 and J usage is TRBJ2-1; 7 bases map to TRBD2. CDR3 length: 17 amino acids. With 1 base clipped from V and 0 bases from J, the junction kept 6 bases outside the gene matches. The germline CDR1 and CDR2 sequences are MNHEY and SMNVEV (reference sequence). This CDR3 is CASSLWGGTDSYNEQFF. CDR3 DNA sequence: TGTGCCAGCAGTTTATGGGGGGGGACGGACTCCTACAATGAGCAGTTCTTC.